These T cell receptor beta chains were read from a single sample in a study of PD-1 blockade in classical Hodgkin lymphoma. Produced via immunoSEQ multiplex PCR; TCRdb's table is partial and in-frame only. Altogether more than 85,000 clones are present, around 90% being singletons, with the ten largest covering around 20%. Source: peripheral blood mononuclear cells (PBMCs), taken before the fourth cycle of nivolumab. The receptors here all came from a human donor with classical Hodgkin lymphoma. Both conserved end residues are part of each CDR3. A D gene is named only where the DNA matches it firmly. Clone size is stated in some rows and not others, as once, few, many or a class when expanded.

J gene	D gene	V gene	clone size	CDR3 protein	CDR3 DNA
TRBJ1-2	NA	TRBV6-5	NA	CASSYLGLSYGYTF	TGTGCCAGCAGTTACCTCGGACTAAGCTATGGCTACACCTTC
TRBJ2-7	TRBD2	TRBV27	NA	CASRLLAGADEQYF	TGTGCCAGCAGACTACTAGCGGGAGCTGACGAGCAGTACTTC
TRBJ1-2	NA	TRBV27	once	CASSFIGAGYGYTF	TGTGCCAGCAGTTTCATCGGGGCAGGCTATGGCTACACCTTC
TRBJ2-1	TRBD2	TRBV4-2	NA	CASSQIVAGLSYNEQFF	TGTGCCAGCAGCCAAATCGTAGCGGGTCTTTCCTACAATGAGCAGTTCTTC
TRBJ1-4	NA	TRBV28	NA	CASSSPRVGNEKLFF	TGTGCCAGCAGTTCCCCACGAGTGGGGAATGAAAAACTGTTTTTT
TRBJ2-1	TRBD2	TRBV19	NA	CASTHRASGNEQFF	TGTGCCAGTACCCATCGGGCTAGCGGTAATGAGCAGTTCTTC
TRBJ2-2	NA	TRBV12-2	few	CASRLTGSGTGELFF	TGTGCAAGTCGCCTGACAGGGTCAGGGACCGGGGAGCTGTTTTTT
TRBJ1-1	TRBD1	TRBV29-1	NA	CSVEALEQGAGNTEAFF	TGCAGCGTTGAAGCCCTGGAACAGGGGGCTGGAAACACTGAAGCTTTCTTT
TRBJ2-1	NA	TRBV7-9	NA	CASSWMESSYNEQFF	TGTGCCAGCAGCTGGATGGAGAGCTCCTACAATGAGCAGTTCTTC
TRBJ2-4	TRBD1	TRBV6-6	NA	CASRGQGGGLAIQYF	TGTGCCAGCAGAGGACAGGGGGGAGGTCTGGCCATTCAGTACTTC
TRBJ1-1	NA	TRBV30	NA	CALERPWGVVTEAFF	TGTGCCCTCGAACGACCGTGGGGAGTGGTCACTGAAGCTTTCTTT
TRBJ2-2	TRBD1	TRBV11-3	NA	CASSLTGSTGELFF	TGTGCCAGCAGCCTGACAGGGAGCACCGGGGAGCTGTTTTTT
TRBJ1-2	NA	TRBV7-2	NA	CASSASGGDDYGYTF	TGTGCCAGCAGCGCTTCCGGGGGCGATGACTATGGCTACACCTTC
TRBJ1-5	NA	TRBV7-2	NA	CASSLSQGQQPQHF	TGTGCCAGCAGCTTAAGCCAGGGCCAACAGCCCCAGCATTTT
TRBJ2-7	TRBD1	TRBV5-1	NA	CASSLTWDRGTYEQYF	TGCGCCAGCAGCTTAACATGGGACAGGGGGACCTACGAGCAGTACTTC
TRBJ2-7	NA	TRBV28	NA	CASSFGYEQYF	TGTGCCAGCAGTTTTGGCTACGAGCAGTACTTC
TRBJ1-4	NA	TRBV19	NA	CASSILAGENEKLFF	TGTGCCAGTAGTATTCTGGCAGGGGAGAATGAAAAACTGTTTTTT
TRBJ2-3	TRBD1	TRBV6-5	NA	CASKGTGYSTDTQYF	TGTGCCAGCAAGGGGACAGGGTATTCCACAGATACGCAGTATTTT
TRBJ1-4	NA	TRBV11-2	once	CASSAGATNEKLFF	TGTGCCAGCAGCGCAGGTGCAACTAATGAAAAACTGTTTTTT
TRBJ1-5	NA	TRBV2	NA	CASSRGLVSNQPQHF	TGTGCCAGCAGTAGGGGTCTGGTGAGCAATCAGCCCCAGCATTTT
TRBJ2-7	NA	TRBV6-5	NA	CASSYSIESSEQYF	TGTGCCAGCAGTTACTCGATTGAAAGTAGCGAGCAGTACTTC
TRBJ2-1	NA	TRBV7-6	NA	CASSAGNPGFNEQFF	TGTGCCAGCAGCGCGGGAAACCCGGGCTTCAATGAGCAGTTCTTC
TRBJ2-7	NA	TRBV28	NA	CASTQGYEQYF	TGTGCCAGCACACAGGGCTACGAGCAGTACTTC
TRBJ2-7	TRBD2	TRBV28	NA	CASSHTSGTYEQYF	TGTGCCAGCAGCCATACTAGCGGGACCTACGAGCAGTACTTC
TRBJ1-1	TRBD1	TRBV5-1	NA	CASSSDRGQTEAFF	TGCGCCAGCAGCTCGGACAGGGGGCAAACTGAAGCTTTCTTT
TRBJ1-2	NA	TRBV28	few	CASSHLPNGYTF	TGTGCCAGCAGTCACCTTCCGAATGGCTACACCTTC
TRBJ2-1	TRBD2	TRBV11-2	NA	CASSLPGLAGVMVEQFF	TGTGCCAGCAGCCTTCCGGGACTAGCGGGAGTCATGGTTGAGCAGTTCTTC
TRBJ2-5	NA	TRBV7-7	NA	CASSLAGVGETQYF	TGTGCCAGCAGCTTAGCAGGGGTGGGAGAGACCCAGTACTTC
TRBJ1-2	NA	TRBV27	NA	CASSTRSGGGYTF	TGTGCCAGCAGTACTCGGTCGGGGGGTGGCTACACCTTC
TRBJ1-5	NA	TRBV7-2	NA	CASGSGYSNQPQHF	TGTGCCAGCGGAAGCGGGTACAGCAATCAGCCCCAGCATTTT
TRBJ1-1	NA	TRBV7-9	NA	CALRWRGSTEAFF	TGTGCCCTTCGATGGCGGGGGAGCACTGAAGCTTTCTTT
TRBJ2-3	NA	TRBV5-6	NA	CASSLMRTDTQYF	TGTGCCAGCAGCTTGATGAGGACAGATACGCAGTATTTT
TRBJ1-4	NA	TRBV2	NA	CASSLTGTAGEKLFF	TGTGCCAGCAGCTTAACAGGGACGGCGGGGGAAAAACTGTTTTTT
TRBJ1-1	NA	TRBV9	once	CASSPRGAATEAFF	TGTGCCAGCAGCCCCCGCGGGGCGGCTACTGAAGCTTTCTTT
TRBJ2-5	TRBD2	TRBV5-5	NA	CASTQGAGGGETQYF	TGTGCCAGCACTCAGGGAGCGGGAGGAGGAGAGACCCAGTACTTC